This T cell receptor (beta chain) was recorded in a study of cytomegalovirus exposure and HLA in healthy donors. Study-wide points: Some TCR beta chains (164 of them) were listed as cytomegalovirus-associated. In a later analysis, productive TCRs from donors in an Asian-associated ancestry cluster reportedly carried fewer N-insertions than the cohort mean. Accurate HLA-A and HLA-B prediction from TCR beta sequences was reported for most subjects.

Turning to this clone: What it binds is unknown.

13 Jbeta primers and 60 Vbeta primers were used for the PCR. Sequencing used immunoSEQ multiplex PCR; TCRdb keeps in-frame clones, though not all of them. The table records approximately 170,000 clones, approximately 81% of them present only once. Trimming took 5 bases from V and 0 from J; bases not matched to a gene: 7. The CDR3 length is 16 residues. Germline CDR1 and CDR2: SGHTA and FQGTGA. The origin of this receptor is a man aged 50 to 59 in good health and CMV-seropositive. The sequenced material came from PBMCs. J is TRBJ2-1 and V is TRBV7-3; 7 nucleotides line up with TRBD2. For the CDR3, the DNA is TGTGCCAGCAGCCCGATAGCGGGCCGCTCCTACAATGAGCAGTTCTTC. This sequence encodes CASSPIAGRSYNEQFF.